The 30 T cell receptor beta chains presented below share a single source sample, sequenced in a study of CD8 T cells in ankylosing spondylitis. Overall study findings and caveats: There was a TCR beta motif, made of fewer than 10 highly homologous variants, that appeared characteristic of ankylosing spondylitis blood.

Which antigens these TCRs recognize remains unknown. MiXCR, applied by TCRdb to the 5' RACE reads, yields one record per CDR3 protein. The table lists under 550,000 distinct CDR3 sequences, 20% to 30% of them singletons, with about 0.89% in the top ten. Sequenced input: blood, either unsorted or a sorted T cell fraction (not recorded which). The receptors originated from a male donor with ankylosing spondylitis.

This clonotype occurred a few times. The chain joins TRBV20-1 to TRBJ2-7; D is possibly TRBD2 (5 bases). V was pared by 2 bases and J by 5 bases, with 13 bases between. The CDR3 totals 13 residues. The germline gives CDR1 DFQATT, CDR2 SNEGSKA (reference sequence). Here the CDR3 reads CSARRSTRDEQYF. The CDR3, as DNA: TGCAGTGCTAGACGCTCCACGAGGGACGAGCAGTACTTC.

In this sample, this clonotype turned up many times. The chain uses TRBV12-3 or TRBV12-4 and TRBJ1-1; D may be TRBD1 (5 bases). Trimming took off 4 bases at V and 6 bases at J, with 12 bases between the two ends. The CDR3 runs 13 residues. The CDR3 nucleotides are TGTGCCAGCAGTTCCCGGGAGACAGCTGAAGCTTTCTTT. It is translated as CASSSRETAEAFF.

The CDR3 DNA reads TGTGCCAGCACCGTGGACAGGAACACTGAAGCTTTCTTT. It translates to CASTVDRNTEAFF. V is TRBV2 and J is TRBJ1-1; TRBD1 might be the D (6 bases). Trimming shortened V by 7 bases and J by 1 base, and 10 bases separated the two germline ends. Germline values: CDR1 SNHLY, CDR2 FYNNEI. This CDR3 is 13 amino acids long.

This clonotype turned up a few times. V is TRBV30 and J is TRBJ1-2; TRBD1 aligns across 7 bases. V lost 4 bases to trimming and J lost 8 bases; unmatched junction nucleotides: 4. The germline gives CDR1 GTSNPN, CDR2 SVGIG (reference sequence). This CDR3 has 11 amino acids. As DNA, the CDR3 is TGTGCCTGGACGACAGGGCAAGGCTACACCTTC. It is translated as CAWTTGQGYTF.

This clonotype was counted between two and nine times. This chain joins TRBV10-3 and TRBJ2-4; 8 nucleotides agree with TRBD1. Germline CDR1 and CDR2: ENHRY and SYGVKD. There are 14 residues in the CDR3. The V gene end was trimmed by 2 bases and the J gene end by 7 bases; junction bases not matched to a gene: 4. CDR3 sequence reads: CAISEPGQGNIQYF. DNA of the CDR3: TGTGCCATCAGTGAGCCTGGACAGGGCAACATTCAGTACTTC.

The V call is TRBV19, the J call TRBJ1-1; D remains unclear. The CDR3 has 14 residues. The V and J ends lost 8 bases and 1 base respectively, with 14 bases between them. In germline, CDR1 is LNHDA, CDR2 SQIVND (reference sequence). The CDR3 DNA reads TGTGCCAGTGGGTGGGCAGACACGAACACTGAAGCTTTCTTT. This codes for CASGWADTNTEAFF.

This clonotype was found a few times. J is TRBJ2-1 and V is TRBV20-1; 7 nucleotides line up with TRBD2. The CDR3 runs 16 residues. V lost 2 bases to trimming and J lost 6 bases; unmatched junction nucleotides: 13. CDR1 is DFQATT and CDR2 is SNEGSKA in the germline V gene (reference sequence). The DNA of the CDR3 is TGCAGTGCTAGAACCCTGATGTCGGGAGGCCCCAATGAGCAGTTCTTC. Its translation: CSARTLMSGGPNEQFF.

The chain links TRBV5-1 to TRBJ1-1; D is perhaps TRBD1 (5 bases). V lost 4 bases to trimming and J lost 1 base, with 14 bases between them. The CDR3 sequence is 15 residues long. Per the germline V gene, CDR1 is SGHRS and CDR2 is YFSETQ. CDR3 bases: TGCGCCAGCAGCCGGATAGGGGCGGGGAACACTGAAGCTTTCTTT. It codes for CASSRIGAGNTEAFF.

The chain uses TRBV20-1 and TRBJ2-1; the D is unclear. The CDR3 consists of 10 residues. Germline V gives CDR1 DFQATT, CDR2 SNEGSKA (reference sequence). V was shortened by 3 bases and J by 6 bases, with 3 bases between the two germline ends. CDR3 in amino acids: CSASSNEQFF. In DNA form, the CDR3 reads TGCAGTGCTAGTAGCAATGAGCAGTTCTTC.

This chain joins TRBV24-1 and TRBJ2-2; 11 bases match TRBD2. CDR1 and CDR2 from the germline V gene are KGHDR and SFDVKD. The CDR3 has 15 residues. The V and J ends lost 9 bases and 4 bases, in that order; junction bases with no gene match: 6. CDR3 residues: CATEFTSGSTGELFF. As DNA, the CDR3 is TGTGCCACCGAATTTACTAGCGGGAGCACCGGGGAGCTGTTTTTT.

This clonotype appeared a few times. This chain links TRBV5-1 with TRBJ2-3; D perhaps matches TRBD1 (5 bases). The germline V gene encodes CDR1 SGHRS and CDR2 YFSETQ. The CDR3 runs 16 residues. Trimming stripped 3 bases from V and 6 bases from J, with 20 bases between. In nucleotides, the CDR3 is TGCGCCAGCAGCTCGAGTGGGGCTACCTACTCCGATACGCAGTATTTT. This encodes CASSSSGATYSDTQYF.

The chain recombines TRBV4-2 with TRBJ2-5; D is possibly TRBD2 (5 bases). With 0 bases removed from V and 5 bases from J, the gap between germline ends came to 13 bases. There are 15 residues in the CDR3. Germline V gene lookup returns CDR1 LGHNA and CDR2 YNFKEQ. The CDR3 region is CASSQEGWRSETQYF. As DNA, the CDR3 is TGTGCCAGCAGCCAAGAGGGCTGGAGGTCCGAGACCCAGTACTTC.

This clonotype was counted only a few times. The CDR3 loop is CASSERGGLAGVADTQYF. The CDR3 DNA sequence: TGTGCCAGCAGTGAACGGGGGGGACTAGCGGGAGTAGCAGATACGCAGTATTTT. The chain carries TRBV25-1 and TRBJ2-3; 14 bases align to TRBD2. CDR3 length equals 18 residues. The germline CDR1 and CDR2 sequences are MGHDK and SYGVNS. V lost 2 bases and J lost 4; bases outside the gene matches: 8.

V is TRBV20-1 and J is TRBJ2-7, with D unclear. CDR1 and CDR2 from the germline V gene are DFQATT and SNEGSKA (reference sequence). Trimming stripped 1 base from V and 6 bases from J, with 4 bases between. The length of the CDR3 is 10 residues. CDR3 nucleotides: TGCAGTGCTAGAGGAGGCGAGCAGTACTTC. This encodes CSARGGEQYF.

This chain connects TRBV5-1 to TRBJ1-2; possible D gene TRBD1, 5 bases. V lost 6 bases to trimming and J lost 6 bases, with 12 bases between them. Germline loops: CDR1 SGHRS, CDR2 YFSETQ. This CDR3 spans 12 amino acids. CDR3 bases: TGCGCCAGCACCGAGCAGGGAAATGGCTACACCTTC. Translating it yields CASTEQGNGYTF.

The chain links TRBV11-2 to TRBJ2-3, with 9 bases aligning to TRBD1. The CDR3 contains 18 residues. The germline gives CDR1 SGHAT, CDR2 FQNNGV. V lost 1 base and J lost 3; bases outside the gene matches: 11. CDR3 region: CASSLVGRGDRETDTQYF. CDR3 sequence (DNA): TGTGCCAGCAGCTTAGTTGGGCGAGGGGACAGGGAGACAGATACGCAGTATTTT.

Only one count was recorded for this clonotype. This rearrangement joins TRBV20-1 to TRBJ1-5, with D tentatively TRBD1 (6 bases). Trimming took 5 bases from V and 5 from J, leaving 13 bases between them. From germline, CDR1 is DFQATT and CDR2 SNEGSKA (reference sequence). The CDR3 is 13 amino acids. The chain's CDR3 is CSAWGGSYQPQHF. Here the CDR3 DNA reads TGCAGTGCTTGGGGGGGCAGTTATCAGCCCCAGCATTTT.

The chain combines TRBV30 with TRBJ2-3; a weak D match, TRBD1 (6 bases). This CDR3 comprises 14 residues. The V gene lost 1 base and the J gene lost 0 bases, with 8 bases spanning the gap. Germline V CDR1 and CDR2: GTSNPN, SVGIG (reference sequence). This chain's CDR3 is CAWSGGQSTDTQYF. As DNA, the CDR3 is TGTGCCTGGAGTGGTGGACAGAGCACAGATACGCAGTATTTT.

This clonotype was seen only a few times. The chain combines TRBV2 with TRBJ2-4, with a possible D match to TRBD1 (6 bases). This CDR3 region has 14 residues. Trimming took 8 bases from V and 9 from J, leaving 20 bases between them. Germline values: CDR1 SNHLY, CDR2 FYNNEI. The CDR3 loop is CASSGVGLSGIQYF. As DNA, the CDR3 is TGTGCCAGCTCAGGGGTCGGGCTCTCCGGCATTCAGTACTTC.

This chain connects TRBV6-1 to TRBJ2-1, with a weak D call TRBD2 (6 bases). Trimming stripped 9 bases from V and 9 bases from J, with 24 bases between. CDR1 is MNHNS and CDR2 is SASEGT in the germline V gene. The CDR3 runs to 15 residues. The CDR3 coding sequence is TGTGCCAGGCAGTCTTATTTAGGGACTTCGAGTGAGCAGTTCTTC. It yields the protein CARQSYLGTSSEQFF.

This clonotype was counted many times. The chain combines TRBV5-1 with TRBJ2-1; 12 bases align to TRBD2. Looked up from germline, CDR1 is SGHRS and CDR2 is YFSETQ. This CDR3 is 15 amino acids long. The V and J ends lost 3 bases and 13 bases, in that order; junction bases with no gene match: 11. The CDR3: CASSSSGRAAPRQFF. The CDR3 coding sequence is TGCGCCAGCAGCTCTAGCGGGAGGGCCGCCCCGAGACAGTTCTTC.

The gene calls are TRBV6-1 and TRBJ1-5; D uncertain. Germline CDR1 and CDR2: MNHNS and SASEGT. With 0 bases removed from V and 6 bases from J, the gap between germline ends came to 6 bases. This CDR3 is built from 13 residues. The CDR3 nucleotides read TGTGCCAGCAGTGAAGCTTATTCTCAGCCCCAGCATTTT. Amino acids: CASSEAYSQPQHF.

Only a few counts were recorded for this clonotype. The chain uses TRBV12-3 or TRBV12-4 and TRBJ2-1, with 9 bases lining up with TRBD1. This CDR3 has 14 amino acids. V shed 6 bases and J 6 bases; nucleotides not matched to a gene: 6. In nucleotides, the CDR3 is TGTGCCAGCAGGGGCTCGGACAGGGGCAATGAGCAGTTCTTC. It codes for CASRGSDRGNEQFF.

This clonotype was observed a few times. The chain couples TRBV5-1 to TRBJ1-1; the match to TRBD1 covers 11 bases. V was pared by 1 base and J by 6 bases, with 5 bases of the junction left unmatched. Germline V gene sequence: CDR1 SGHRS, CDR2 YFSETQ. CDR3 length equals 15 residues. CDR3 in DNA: TGCGCCAGCAGCTTGACGGGACAGGGGGTCGCTGAAGCTTTCTTT. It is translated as CASSLTGQGVAEAFF.

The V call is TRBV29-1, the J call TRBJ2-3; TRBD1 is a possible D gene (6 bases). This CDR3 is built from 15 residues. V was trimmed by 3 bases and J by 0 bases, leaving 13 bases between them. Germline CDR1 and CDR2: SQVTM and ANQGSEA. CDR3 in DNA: TGCAGCGTTGATGGACAGTTTTCTAGCACAGATACGCAGTATTTT. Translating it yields CSVDGQFSSTDTQYF.

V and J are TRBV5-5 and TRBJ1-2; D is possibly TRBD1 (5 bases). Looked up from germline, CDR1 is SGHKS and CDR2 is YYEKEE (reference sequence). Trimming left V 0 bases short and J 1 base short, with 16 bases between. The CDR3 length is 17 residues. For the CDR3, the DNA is TGTGCCAGCAGCTTGGGACTGGTACAGGAACATAACTATGGCTACACCTTC. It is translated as CASSLGLVQEHNYGYTF.

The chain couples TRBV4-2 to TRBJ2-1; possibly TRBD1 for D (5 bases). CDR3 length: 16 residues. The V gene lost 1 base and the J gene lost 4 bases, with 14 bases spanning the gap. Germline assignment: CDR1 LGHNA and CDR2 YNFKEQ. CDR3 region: CASSQGLPPGYNEQFF. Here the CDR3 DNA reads TGTGCCAGCAGCCAAGGGCTTCCCCCAGGGTACAATGAGCAGTTCTTC.

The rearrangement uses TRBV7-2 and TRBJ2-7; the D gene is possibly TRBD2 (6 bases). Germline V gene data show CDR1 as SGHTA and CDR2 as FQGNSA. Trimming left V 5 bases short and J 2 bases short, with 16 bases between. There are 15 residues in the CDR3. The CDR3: CASSLDGGGTYEQYF. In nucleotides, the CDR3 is TGTGCCAGCAGCCTAGATGGGGGAGGTACCTACGAGCAGTACTTC.

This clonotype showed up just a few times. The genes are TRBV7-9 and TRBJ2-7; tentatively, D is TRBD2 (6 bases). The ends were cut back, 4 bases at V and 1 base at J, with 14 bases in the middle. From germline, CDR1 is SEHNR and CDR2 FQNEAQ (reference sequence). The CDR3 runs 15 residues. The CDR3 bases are TGTGCCAGCAGCTCCCGTCGCGGGAATTCCTACGAGCAGTACTTC. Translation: CASSSRRGNSYEQYF.

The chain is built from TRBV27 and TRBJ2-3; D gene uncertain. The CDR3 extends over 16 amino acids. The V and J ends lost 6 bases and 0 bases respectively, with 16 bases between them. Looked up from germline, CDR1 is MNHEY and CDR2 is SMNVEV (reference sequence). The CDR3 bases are TGTGCCAGCAGCCTCAATTCAAGACTGAGCACAGATACGCAGTATTTT. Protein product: CASSLNSRLSTDTQYF.